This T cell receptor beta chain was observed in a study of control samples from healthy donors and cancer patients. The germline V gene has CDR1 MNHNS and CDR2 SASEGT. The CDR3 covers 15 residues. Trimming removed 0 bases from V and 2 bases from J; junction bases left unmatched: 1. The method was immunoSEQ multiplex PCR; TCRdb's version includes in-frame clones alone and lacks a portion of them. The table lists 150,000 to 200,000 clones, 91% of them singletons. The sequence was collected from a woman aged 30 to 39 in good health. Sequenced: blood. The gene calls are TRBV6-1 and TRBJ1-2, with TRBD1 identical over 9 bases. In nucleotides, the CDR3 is TGTGCCAGCAGTGAAGCTGGGACAGGGAACTATGGCTACACCTTC. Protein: CASSEAGTGNYGYTF.